The 27 T cell receptor beta chains below come from one sample, sequenced in a study of vaccination effects on CD4 cells after COVID-19. Their specific antigens are unknown. The authors isolated CD4+ T cells after 10 days of culture. Profiling relied on immunoSEQ multiplex PCR, and the TCRdb table lists in-frame clones only, not all of them. The sample has some 49,000 clones; 74% are singletons. Sample: CD4+ T cells from PBMCs cultured without peptide, taken before COVID-19 vaccination. Receptor source: a human donor who had a prior SARS-CoV-2 infection.

The chain couples TRBV21-1 to TRBJ1-2; the D call in the table, TRBD1, was not verified against the DNA. TRBV21-1 has pseudogene status. The length of the CDR3 is 12 residues. The CDR3 is CASPGQSYGYTF. CDR3 bases: TGTGCCAGCCCTGGACAGAGCTATGGCTACACCTTC.

V is TRBV3-1 (or the pseudogene TRBV3-2) and J is TRBJ1-1; TRBD1 matches 8 bases. The ends lost 1 base at V and 7 bases at J; junction bases unmatched: 5. The V gene's germline CDR1 is LGHDT and CDR2 YNNKEL (reference sequence). This CDR3 contains 14 residues. DNA of the CDR3: TGTGCCAGCAGCCAAGCAGGACAGGGAAGTGAAGCTTTCTTT. Residues: CASSQAGQGSEAFF.

The rearrangement uses TRBV6-5 and TRBJ1-2, with D perhaps matching TRBD1 (5 bases). V was pared by 0 bases and J by 4 bases, with 9 bases between. Per the germline V gene, CDR1 is MNHEY and CDR2 is SVGAGI. The CDR3 contains 14 residues. The CDR3 bases are TGTGCCAGCAGTTACTCGGGGGAACCCTATGGCTACACCTTC. The encoded protein is CASSYSGEPYGYTF.

V usage is TRBV4-3 and J usage is TRBJ1-2; D uncertain. The CDR3 has 13 residues. V was pared by 4 bases and J by 8 bases, with 14 bases between. Germline CDR1 and CDR2: LGHNA and YSLEER. The CDR3 nucleotides read TGCGCCAGCAGCCTAATATCTGGGGAAGGCTACACCTTC. Its translation: CASSLISGEGYTF.

The V call is TRBV25-1, the J call TRBJ1-2; D perhaps matches TRBD1 (5 bases). Germline lookup yields CDR1 MGHDK and CDR2 SYGVNS. Trimming took 3 bases from V and 3 from J, leaving 11 bases between them. The CDR3 length is 14 residues. CDR3 loop: CASSEAGADYGYTF. The CDR3 region has the DNA TGTGCCAGCAGTGAGGCTGGGGCGGACTATGGCTACACCTTC.

The CDR3 sequence is CAWSNFGTSGGLGETQYF. The CDR3 region has the DNA TGTGCCTGGAGTAATTTTGGGACTAGCGGGGGGCTCGGAGAGACCCAGTACTTC. The gene calls are TRBV30 and TRBJ2-5; 15 bases are shared with TRBD2. The CDR3 totals 18 residues. Germline loops: CDR1 GTSNPN, CDR2 SVGIG (reference sequence). After removal of 2 bases from V and 4 bases from J, the junction contained 11 bases not matched to a gene.

The gene calls are TRBV5-1 and TRBJ2-1, with a weak D call TRBD1 (6 bases). Germline-derived CDR1 and CDR2 are SGHRS and YFSETQ. CDR3 size: 15 residues. The V gene lost 4 bases and the J gene lost 0 bases, with 11 bases spanning the gap. CDR3 in amino acids: CASSPDRPSYNEQFF. The DNA for the CDR3 is TGCGCCAGCAGCCCGGACAGACCCTCCTACAATGAGCAGTTCTTC.

The gene calls are TRBV9 and TRBJ1-3; the D gene is possibly TRBD1 (6 bases). Germline CDR1 reads SGDLS; CDR2 reads YYNGEE. This CDR3 spans 14 amino acids. V gave up 1 base and J gave up 4 bases, with 9 bases separating them. The CDR3 coding sequence is TGTGCCAGCAGCGTATTAGGGGGAGGAAACACCATATATTTT. It translates to CASSVLGGGNTIYF.

J is TRBJ2-3 and V is TRBV4-1; D is unclear. V lost 4 bases and J 6 bases, leaving 17 bases between the germline ends. There are 15 residues in the CDR3. Germline V gene lookup returns CDR1 MGHRA and CDR2 YSYEKL. The CDR3 DNA follows: TGCGCCAGCAGCCTGTCCGTTCTGGGTTTGGATACGCAGTATTTT. This gives the protein CASSLSVLGLDTQYF.

This clone is termed medium-sized. The chain carries TRBV19 and TRBJ1-2, with TRBD1 identical over 7 bases. With 3 bases clipped from V and 9 bases from J, the junction kept 7 bases outside the gene matches. Germline V gene lookup returns CDR1 LNHDA and CDR2 SQIVND (reference sequence). The CDR3 is 13 amino acids. DNA for the CDR3: TGTGCCAGTAGTATCGGGACAGTCCCTAGCTACACCTTC. Its translation is CASSIGTVPSYTF. Drawing the rest from reference TRBV19 and TRBJ1-2, the complete variable domain is DGGITQSPKYLFRKEGQNVTLSCEQNLNHDAMYWYRQDPGQGLRLIYYSQIVNDFQKGDIAEGYSVSREKKESFPLTVTSAQKNPTAFYLCASSIGTVPSYTFGSGTRLTVV.

The chain employs TRBV6-1 and TRBJ2-3, with 13 positions matching TRBD2. This CDR3 region has 18 residues. Germline loops: CDR1 MNHNS, CDR2 SASEGT. V trimming: 2 bases; J trimming: 3 bases; junction bases outside the gene matches: 8. The CDR3 region is CASSETYWTSGGTDTQYF. The CDR3 DNA sequence: TGTGCCAGCAGTGAAACCTACTGGACTAGCGGGGGTACAGATACGCAGTATTTT.

This clone was observed a few times. This chain uses TRBV7-3 with TRBJ2-7; D is undetermined. CDR1 and CDR2 (germline): SGHTA, FQGTGA. The CDR3 runs to 13 residues. V was shortened by 2 bases and J by 6 bases, with 11 bases between the two germline ends. In DNA form, the CDR3 reads TGTGCCAGCAGCTTAGGGGTAGGGCGCGAGCAGTACTTC. It codes for CASSLGVGREQYF.

This rearrangement joins TRBV5-6 to TRBJ2-5; D possibly corresponds to TRBD2 (6 bases). This CDR3 contains 13 residues. Germline-derived CDR1 and CDR2 are SGHDT and YYEEEE. V lost 1 base and J lost 5, with 9 bases in between. The CDR3 loop reads CASSLWRGETQYF. The CDR3 region has the DNA TGTGCCAGCAGCTTGTGGAGGGGTGAGACCCAGTACTTC. The full variable domain, rest sourced from reference TRBV5-6 and TRBJ2-5, is DAGVTQSPTHLIKTRGQQVTLRCSPKSGHDTVSWYQQALGQGPQFIFQYYEEEERQRGNFPDRFSGHQFPNYSSELNVNALLLGDSALYLCASSLWRGETQYFGPGTRLLVL.

V usage is TRBV25-1 and J usage is TRBJ1-1; D perhaps matches TRBD1 (5 bases). CDR3 length: 12 amino acids. Trimming took 6 bases from V and 12 from J, leaving 17 bases between them. The germline V gene has CDR1 MGHDK and CDR2 SYGVNS. The CDR3 here is CASRREGDMTFF. CDR3 DNA sequence: TGTGCCAGCAGGAGGGAAGGGGATATGACTTTCTTT.

The V and J genes are TRBV9 and TRBJ1-1, with TRBD1 matching over 7 bases. Germline V gene lookup returns CDR1 SGDLS and CDR2 YYNGEE. Trimming cost V 7 bases and J 1 base; bases outside gene matches: 7. This CDR3 is 14 amino acids long. In nucleotides, the CDR3 is TGTGCCAGCTGTGAGGGACAGACGAACACTGAAGCTTTCTTT. Residues: CASCEGQTNTEAFF.

This CDR3 reads CASSLEPRQPQHF. The CDR3 DNA is TGTGCCAGCAGCTTGGAGCCCCGGCAGCCCCAGCATTTT. The chain couples TRBV5-8 to TRBJ1-5; D gene ambiguous. Per germline, CDR1 SGHTS and CDR2 YDEGEE. The CDR3 spans 13 residues. Between the trimmed V and J ends, which lost 0 bases and 7 bases, there was a span of 8 bases.

The chain uses TRBV18 and TRBJ1-5; tentatively, D is TRBD1 (5 bases). V lost 3 bases and J lost 5, with 14 bases in between. Germline CDR1 is KGHSH and CDR2 is LQKENI. The CDR3 is 15 amino acids. CDR3 nucleotide sequence: TGTGCCAGCTCACCGGTTACAGGATTGGATCAGCCCCAGCATTTT. Protein product: CASSPVTGLDQPQHF.

This clone was observed a handful of times. The chain recombines TRBV4-1 with TRBJ2-4; 8 bases agree with TRBD2. Per germline, CDR1 MGHRA and CDR2 YSYEKL. Trimming cost V 6 bases and J 6 bases; bases outside gene matches: 10. The CDR3 is 15 amino acids. The CDR3 loop is CASRSTSGGPNIQYF. The CDR3 coding sequence is TGCGCCAGCAGGTCAACTAGCGGTGGCCCAAACATTCAGTACTTC.

The chain is built from TRBV29-1 and TRBJ2-7; 13 bases align to TRBD2. CDR1 and CDR2 from the germline V gene are SQVTM and ANQGSEA. This CDR3 contains 17 residues. V dropped 6 bases and J dropped 0; count of bases not matched to a gene: 11. As DNA, the CDR3 is TGCAGCGTCGGGGGGACTAGCGGGACTCCATTCTCCTACGAGCAGTACTTC. Amino acid sequence: CSVGGTSGTPFSYEQYF.

V gene TRBV2 combines with J gene TRBJ2-2; 7 bases are a match to TRBD1. The CDR3 is 15 amino acids. From germline, CDR1 is SNHLY and CDR2 FYNNEI. V shed 6 bases and J 7 bases; nucleotides not matched to a gene: 11. The CDR3 DNA reads TGTGCCAGCAGCAGGGACAGACAGCACAACGGGGAGCTGTTTTTT. Protein sequence: CASSRDRQHNGELFF.

This clone occurred once. This sequence joins TRBV7-2 and TRBJ1-1; no clear D. From germline, CDR1 is SGHTA and CDR2 FQGNSA. The CDR3 has 15 residues. V dropped 2 bases and J dropped 5 bases, with 15 bases sitting between them. The CDR3 sequence: CASSLSRTRGTEAFF. DNA for the CDR3: TGTGCCAGCAGCTTAAGTCGAACAAGAGGGACTGAAGCTTTCTTT.

The rearrangement uses TRBV28 and TRBJ2-7; D is perhaps TRBD1 (5 bases). The germline gives CDR1 MDHEN, CDR2 SYDVKM. The CDR3 runs to 14 residues. Trimming pared 4 bases from V and 7 bases from J, leaving 17 bases between. CDR3 coding DNA: TGTGCCAGCAGTTCGGGTTCCAGGGTTCGGGAGCAGTACTTC. Its translation: CASSSGSRVREQYF.

The chain has TRBV19 and TRBJ1-2; 7 bases are shared with TRBD1. This CDR3 comprises 14 residues. With V trimmed by 4 bases and J by 2 bases, 4 bases remained unmatched. CDR1 and CDR2 (germline): LNHDA, SQIVND (reference sequence). The CDR3 DNA follows: TGTGCCAGTAGTACCGACAGGGCAAACTATGGCTACACCTTC. This encodes CASSTDRANYGYTF.

This clone has more than one count but fewer than ten. V and J are TRBV19 and TRBJ1-5; D is perhaps TRBD1 (5 bases). V was trimmed by 5 bases and J by 3 bases, leaving 20 bases between them. The V gene's germline CDR1 is LNHDA and CDR2 SQIVND (reference sequence). This CDR3 region has 17 residues. CDR3 residues: CASSFPPGGWANQPQHF. The CDR3 nucleotides read TGTGCCAGTAGTTTCCCGCCGGGGGGGTGGGCCAATCAGCCCCAGCATTTT.

This chain uses TRBV30 with TRBJ1-6; D perhaps matches TRBD1 (6 bases). The germline V gene has CDR1 GTSNPN and CDR2 SVGIG (reference sequence). The CDR3 spans 16 residues. Trimming cost V 0 bases and J 0 bases, with 9 bases left between them. Here the CDR3 DNA reads TGTGCCTGGAGTGTAGGGGGAGACTCCTATAATTCACCCCTCCACTTT. Translated: CAWSVGGDSYNSPLHF.

The chain couples TRBV5-4 to TRBJ2-3, with 7 bases aligning to TRBD2. The germline gives CDR1 SGHNT, CDR2 YYREEE (reference sequence). Trimming cost V 0 bases and J 5 bases; bases outside gene matches: 9. The length of the CDR3 is 16 residues. The CDR3 protein is CASSLGSGLVIDTQYF. In DNA, the CDR3 is TGTGCCAGCAGCTTGGGGTCCGGACTAGTTATAGATACGCAGTATTTT.

This sequence joins TRBV7-8 and TRBJ2-7, with TRBD1 identical over 9 bases. Losses at the gene ends were 4 bases for V and 0 bases for J; bases not matched to a gene: 4. The CDR3 sequence is 15 residues long. Germline loops: CDR1 SGHVS, CDR2 FQNEAQ. The CDR3 here is CASSYRTGDSYEQYF. For the CDR3, the DNA is TGTGCCAGCAGCTACAGGACAGGGGACTCCTACGAGCAGTACTTC.